This record looks at one TCR beta chain sequence and its context. Germline-derived CDR1 and CDR2 are LGHNA and YSLEER. V lost 0 bases to trimming and J lost 3 bases, with 15 bases between them. There are 16 residues in the CDR3. This sample is part of a study of cytomegalovirus exposure and HLA in healthy donors. Vbeta (60) and Jbeta (13) primers were used in the PCR. The assay was immunoSEQ multiplex PCR, and TCRdb's table has in-frame clones only and misses some. The repertoire holds about 180,000 clones, with approximately 70% as singletons. The receptor's source is a human donor in good health. The rearrangement links TRBV4-3 to TRBJ2-7; D might be TRBD1 (5 bases). The sequenced material came from PBMCs. CDR3 region: CASSQDWQGKGYEQYF. Here the CDR3 DNA reads TGCGCCAGCAGCCAAGATTGGCAGGGAAAGGGCTACGAGCAGTACTTC.